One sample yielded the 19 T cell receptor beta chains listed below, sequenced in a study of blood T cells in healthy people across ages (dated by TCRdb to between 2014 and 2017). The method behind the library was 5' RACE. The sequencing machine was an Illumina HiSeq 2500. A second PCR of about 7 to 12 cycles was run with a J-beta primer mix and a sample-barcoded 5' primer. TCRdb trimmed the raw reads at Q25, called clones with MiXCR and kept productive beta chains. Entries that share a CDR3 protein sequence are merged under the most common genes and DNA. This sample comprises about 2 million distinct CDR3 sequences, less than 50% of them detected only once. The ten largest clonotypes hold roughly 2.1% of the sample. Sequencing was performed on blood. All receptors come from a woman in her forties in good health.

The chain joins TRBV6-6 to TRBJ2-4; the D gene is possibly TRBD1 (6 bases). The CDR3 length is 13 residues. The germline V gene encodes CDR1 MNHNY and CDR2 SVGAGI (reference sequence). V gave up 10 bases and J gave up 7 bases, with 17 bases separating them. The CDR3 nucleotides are TGTGCCACCTTGGGGGCCAGGGTCAACATTCAGTACTTC. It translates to CATLGARVNIQYF.

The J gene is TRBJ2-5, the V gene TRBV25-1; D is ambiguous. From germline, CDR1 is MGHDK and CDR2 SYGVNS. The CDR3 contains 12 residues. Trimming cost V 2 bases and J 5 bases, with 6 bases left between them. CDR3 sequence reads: CASSEGWETQYF. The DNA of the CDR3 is TGTGCCAGCAGTGAAGGGTGGGAGACCCAGTACTTC. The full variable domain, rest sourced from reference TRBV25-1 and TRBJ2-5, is EADIYQTPRYLVIGTGKKITLECSQTMGHDKMYWYQQDPGMELHLIHYSYGVNSTEKGDLSSESTVSRIRTEHFPLTLESARPSHTSQYLCASSEGWETQYFGPGTRLLVL.

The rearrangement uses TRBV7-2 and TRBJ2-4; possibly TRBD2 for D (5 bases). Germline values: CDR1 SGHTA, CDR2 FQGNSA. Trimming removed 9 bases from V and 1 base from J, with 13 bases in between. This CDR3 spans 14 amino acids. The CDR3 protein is CASRRTGAKNIQYF. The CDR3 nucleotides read TGTGCCAGTAGGCGGACGGGGGCCAAAAACATTCAGTACTTC.

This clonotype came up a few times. CDR3 in DNA: TGTGCCAGCAGCCCCGACAGGGTTGTGGCCGAGCAGTACTTC. Its protein product is CASSPDRVVAEQYF. The rearrangement joins TRBV7-8 to TRBJ2-7, with 7 bases matching TRBD1. CDR1 and CDR2 from the germline V gene are SGHVS and FQNEAQ. V lost 5 bases, J lost 6 bases, and 10 bases stayed unmatched. This CDR3 contains 14 residues.

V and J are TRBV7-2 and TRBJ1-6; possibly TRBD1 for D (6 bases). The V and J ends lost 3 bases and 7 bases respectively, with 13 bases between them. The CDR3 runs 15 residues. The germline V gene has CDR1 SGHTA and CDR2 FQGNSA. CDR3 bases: TGTGCCAGCAGCTTCCCGGCGGGACAAAATTCACCCCTCCACTTT. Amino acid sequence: CASSFPAGQNSPLHF.

CDR3 in amino acids: CSATGPNTEAFF. CDR3 coding DNA: TGCAGTGCTACTGGCCCAAACACTGAAGCTTTCTTT. This rearrangement joins TRBV20-1 to TRBJ1-1, with no clear D. This CDR3 is 12 amino acids long. In germline, CDR1 is DFQATT, CDR2 SNEGSKA (reference sequence). The V gene lost 4 bases and the J gene lost 2 bases, with 8 bases spanning the gap.

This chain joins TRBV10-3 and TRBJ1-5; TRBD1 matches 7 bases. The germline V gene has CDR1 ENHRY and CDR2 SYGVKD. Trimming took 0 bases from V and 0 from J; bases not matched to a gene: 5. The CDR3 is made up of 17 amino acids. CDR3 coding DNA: TGTGCCATCAGTGAGTCGAAGAGGGACAGTAGCAATCAGCCCCAGCATTTT. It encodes CAISESKRDSSNQPQHF.

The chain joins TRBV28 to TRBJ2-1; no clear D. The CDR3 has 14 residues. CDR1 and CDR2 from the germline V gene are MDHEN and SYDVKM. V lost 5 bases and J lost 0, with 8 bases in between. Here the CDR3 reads CASSTPGSYNEQFF. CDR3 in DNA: TGTGCCAGCAGTACCCCGGGCTCCTACAATGAGCAGTTCTTC.

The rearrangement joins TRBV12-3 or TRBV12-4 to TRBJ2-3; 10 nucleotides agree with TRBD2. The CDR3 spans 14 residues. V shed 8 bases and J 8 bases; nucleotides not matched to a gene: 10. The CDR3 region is CASSSGGPWGTQYF. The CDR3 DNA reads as TGTGCCAGCTCTAGCGGGGGACCCTGGGGTACGCAGTATTTT.

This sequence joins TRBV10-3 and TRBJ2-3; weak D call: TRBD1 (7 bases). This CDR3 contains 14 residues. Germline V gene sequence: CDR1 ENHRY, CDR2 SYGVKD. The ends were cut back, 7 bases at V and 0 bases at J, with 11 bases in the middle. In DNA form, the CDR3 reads TGTGCCATCAAGGAGGGGGCTAGCACAGATACGCAGTATTTT. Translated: CAIKEGASTDTQYF.

CDR3 DNA sequence: TGTGCCAGCAGTCACGGTAGCGGTCCGTACCAAGAGACCCAGTACTTC. Protein: CASSHGSGPYQETQYF. This rearrangement joins TRBV6-2 or TRBV6-3 to TRBJ2-4; D may be TRBD2 (6 bases). The DNA end favors TRBJ2-5, so the J call may be wrong. Germline V gene lookup returns CDR1 MNHEY and CDR2 SVGEGT. The length of the CDR3 is 16 residues.

The CDR3 DNA follows: TGTGCCAGCAGCCTACGGGACAGGGGTAGCGGTGAGCAGTTCTTC. Translation: CASSLRDRGSGEQFF. J is TRBJ2-1 and V is TRBV5-5; 10 bases are a match to TRBD1. V lost 4 bases, J lost 9 bases, and 10 bases stayed unmatched. The CDR3 is 15 residues long. Germline V gene sequence: CDR1 SGHKS, CDR2 YYEKEE (reference sequence). The full variable domain, rest sourced from reference TRBV5-5 and TRBJ2-1, is DAGVTQSPTHLIKTRGQQVTLRCSPISGHKSVSWYQQVLGQGPQFIFQYYEKEERGRGNFPDRFSARQFPNYSSELNVNALLLGDSALYLCASSLRDRGSGEQFFGPGTRLTVL.

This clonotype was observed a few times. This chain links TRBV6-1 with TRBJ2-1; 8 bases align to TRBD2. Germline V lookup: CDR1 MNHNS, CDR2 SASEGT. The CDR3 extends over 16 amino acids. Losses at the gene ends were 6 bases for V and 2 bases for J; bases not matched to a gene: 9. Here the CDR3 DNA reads TGTGCCAGCAGCGAACTGGGGACTAGGGCCTACAATGAGCAGTTCTTC. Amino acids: CASSELGTRAYNEQFF.

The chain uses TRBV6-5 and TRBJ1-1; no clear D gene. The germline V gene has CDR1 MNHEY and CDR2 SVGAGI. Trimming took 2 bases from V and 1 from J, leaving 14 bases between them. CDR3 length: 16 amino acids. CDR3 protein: CASSYLSSGRNTEAFF. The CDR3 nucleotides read TGTGCCAGCAGTTACCTCTCCTCGGGAAGGAACACTGAAGCTTTCTTT.

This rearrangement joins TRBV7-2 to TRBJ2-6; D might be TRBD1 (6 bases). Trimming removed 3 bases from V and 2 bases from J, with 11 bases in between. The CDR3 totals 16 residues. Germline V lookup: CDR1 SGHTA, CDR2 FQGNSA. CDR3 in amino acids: CASSFTGTPGANVLTF. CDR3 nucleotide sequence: TGTGCCAGCAGCTTTACAGGGACCCCTGGGGCCAACGTCCTGACTTTC.

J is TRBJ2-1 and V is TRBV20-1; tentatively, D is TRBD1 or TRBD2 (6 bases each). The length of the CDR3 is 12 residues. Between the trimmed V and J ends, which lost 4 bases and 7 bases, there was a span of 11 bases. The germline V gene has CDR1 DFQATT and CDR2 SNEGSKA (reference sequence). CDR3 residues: CSAKWGANEQFF. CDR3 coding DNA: TGCAGTGCTAAATGGGGGGCGAATGAGCAGTTCTTC.

DNA for the CDR3: TGCAGTGCTAGAGGGCAGATCTCCTACAATGAGCAGTTCTTC. Protein: CSARGQISYNEQFF. The chain joins TRBV20-1 to TRBJ2-1; no definite D call. Germline V gene data show CDR1 as DFQATT and CDR2 as SNEGSKA (reference sequence). Trimming pared 1 base from V and 0 bases from J, leaving 7 bases between. This CDR3 is 14 amino acids long.

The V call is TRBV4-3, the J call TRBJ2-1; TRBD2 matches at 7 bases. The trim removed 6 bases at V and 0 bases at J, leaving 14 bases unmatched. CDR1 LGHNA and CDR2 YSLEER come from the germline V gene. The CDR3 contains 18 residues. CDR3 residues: CASSSSDAGDISYNEQFF. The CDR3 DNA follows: TGCGCCAGCAGTTCAAGCGACGCGGGGGATATCTCCTACAATGAGCAGTTCTTC.

The CDR3 reads CASSLSGVPYNEQFF. DNA for the CDR3: TGTGCCAGCAGTTTAAGTGGGGTTCCCTACAATGAGCAGTTCTTC. The V gene is TRBV27, the J gene TRBJ2-1, with D unresolved. Looked up from germline, CDR1 is MNHEY and CDR2 is SMNVEV (reference sequence). V was shortened by 2 bases and J by 2 bases, with 10 bases between the two germline ends. The CDR3 length is 15 residues.